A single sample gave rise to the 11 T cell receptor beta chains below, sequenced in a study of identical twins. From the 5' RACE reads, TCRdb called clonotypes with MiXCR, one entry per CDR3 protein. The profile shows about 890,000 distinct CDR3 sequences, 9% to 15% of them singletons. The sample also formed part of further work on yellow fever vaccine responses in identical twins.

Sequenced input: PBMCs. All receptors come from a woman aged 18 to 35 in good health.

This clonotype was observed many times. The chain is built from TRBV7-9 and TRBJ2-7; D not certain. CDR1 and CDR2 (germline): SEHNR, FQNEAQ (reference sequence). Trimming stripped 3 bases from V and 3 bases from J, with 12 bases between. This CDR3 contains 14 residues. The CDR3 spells CASSFPATVYEQYF. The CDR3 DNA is TGTGCCAGCAGCTTTCCCGCTACAGTCTACGAGCAGTACTTC.

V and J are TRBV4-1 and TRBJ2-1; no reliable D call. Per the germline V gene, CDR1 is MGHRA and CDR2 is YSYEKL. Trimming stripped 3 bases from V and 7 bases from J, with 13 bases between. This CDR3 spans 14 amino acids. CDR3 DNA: TGCGCCAGCAGCCACCTAAGTGAGGTAAATGAGCAGTTCTTC. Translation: CASSHLSEVNEQFF.

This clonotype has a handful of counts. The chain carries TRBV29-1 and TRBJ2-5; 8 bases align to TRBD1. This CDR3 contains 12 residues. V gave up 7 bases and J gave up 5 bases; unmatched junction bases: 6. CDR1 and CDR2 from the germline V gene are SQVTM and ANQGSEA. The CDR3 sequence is CSGGQGIETQYF. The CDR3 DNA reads TGCAGCGGTGGACAGGGTATTGAGACCCAGTACTTC.

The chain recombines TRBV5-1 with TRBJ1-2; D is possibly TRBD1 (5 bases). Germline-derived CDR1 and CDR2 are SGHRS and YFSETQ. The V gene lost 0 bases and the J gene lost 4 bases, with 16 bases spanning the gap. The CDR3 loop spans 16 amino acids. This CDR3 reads CASSLELGGIGYGYTF. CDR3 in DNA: TGCGCCAGCAGCTTGGAGTTGGGGGGAATCGGCTATGGCTACACCTTC.

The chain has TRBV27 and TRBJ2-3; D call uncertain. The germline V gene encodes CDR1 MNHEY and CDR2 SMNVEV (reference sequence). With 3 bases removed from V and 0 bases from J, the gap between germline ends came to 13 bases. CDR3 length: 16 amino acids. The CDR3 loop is CASSFLRRLSTDTQYF. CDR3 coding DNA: TGTGCCAGCAGTTTTCTCCGTCGCCTGAGCACAGATACGCAGTATTTT.

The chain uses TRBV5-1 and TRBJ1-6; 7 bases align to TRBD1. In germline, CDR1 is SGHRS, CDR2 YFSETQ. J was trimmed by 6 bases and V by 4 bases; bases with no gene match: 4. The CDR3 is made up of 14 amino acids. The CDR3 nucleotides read TGCGCCAGCAGCATGGGACAGTCTAATTCACCCCTCCACTTT. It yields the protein CASSMGQSNSPLHF.

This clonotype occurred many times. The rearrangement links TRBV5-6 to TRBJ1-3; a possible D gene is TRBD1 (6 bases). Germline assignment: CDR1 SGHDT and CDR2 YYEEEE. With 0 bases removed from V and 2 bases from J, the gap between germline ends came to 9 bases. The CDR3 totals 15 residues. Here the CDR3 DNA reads TGTGCCAGCAGCTTGGAGGGGGAAGCTGGAAACACCATATATTTT. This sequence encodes CASSLEGEAGNTIYF.

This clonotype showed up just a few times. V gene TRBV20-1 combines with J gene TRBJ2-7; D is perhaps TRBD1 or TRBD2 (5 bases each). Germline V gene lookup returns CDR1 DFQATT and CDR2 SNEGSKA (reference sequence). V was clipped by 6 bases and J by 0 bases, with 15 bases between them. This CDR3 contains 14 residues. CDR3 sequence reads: CSATGTPGSYEQYF. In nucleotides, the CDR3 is TGCAGTGCGACCGGGACCCCGGGCTCCTACGAGCAGTACTTC.

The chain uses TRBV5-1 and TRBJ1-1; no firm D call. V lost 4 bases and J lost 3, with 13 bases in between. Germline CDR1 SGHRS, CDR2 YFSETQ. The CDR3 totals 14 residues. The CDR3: CASSPGLKDTEAFF. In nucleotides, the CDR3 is TGCGCCAGCAGCCCAGGATTAAAGGACACTGAAGCTTTCTTT. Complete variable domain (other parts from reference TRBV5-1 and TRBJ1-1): KAGVTQTPRYLIKTRGQQVTLSCSPISGHRSVSWYQQTPGQGLQFLFEYFSETQRNKGNFPGRFSGRQFSNSRSEMNVSTLELGDSALYLCASSPGLKDTEAFFGQGTRLTVV.

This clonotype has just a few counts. CDR3 sequence: CASSELIAGGYNEQFF. The CDR3, as DNA: TGTGCCAGCAGTGAGCTTATAGCGGGAGGATACAATGAGCAGTTCTTC. V usage is TRBV6-1 and J usage is TRBJ2-1; TRBD2 matches at 10 bases. The CDR3 sequence is 16 residues long. Germline V CDR1 and CDR2: MNHNS, SASEGT. V was clipped by 3 bases and J by 4 bases; unmatched bases: 6.

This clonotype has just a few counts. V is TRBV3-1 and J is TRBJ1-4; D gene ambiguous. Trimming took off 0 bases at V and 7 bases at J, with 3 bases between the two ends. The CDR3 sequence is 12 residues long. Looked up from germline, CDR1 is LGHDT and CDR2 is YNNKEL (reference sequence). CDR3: CASSQEAEKLFF. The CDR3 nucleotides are TGTGCCAGCAGCCAAGAGGCTGAAAAACTGTTTTTT.